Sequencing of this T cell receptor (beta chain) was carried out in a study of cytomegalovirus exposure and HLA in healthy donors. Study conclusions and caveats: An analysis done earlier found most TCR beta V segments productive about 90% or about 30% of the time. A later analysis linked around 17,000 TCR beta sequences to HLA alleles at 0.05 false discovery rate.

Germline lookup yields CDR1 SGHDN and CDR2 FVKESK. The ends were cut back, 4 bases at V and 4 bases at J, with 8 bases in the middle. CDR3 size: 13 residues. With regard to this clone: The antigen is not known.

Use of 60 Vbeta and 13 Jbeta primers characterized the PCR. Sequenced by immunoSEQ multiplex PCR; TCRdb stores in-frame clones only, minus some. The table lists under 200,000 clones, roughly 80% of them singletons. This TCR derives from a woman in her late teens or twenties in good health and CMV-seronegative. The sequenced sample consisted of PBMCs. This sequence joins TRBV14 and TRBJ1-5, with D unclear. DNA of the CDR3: TGTGCCAGCAGCCTATCCTTTAATCAGCCCCAGCATTTT. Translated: CASSLSFNQPQHF.